This is a list of T cell receptor beta chains from one sample in a study of long-term antiretroviral therapy in people with HIV. This table comes from immunoSEQ multiplex PCR, and its TCRdb copy is limited to in-frame clones, with some not included. The sample shows roughly 30,000 clones, around 96% of them seen only once. Here the sequenced sample was unsorted PBMCs, taken roughly 6 years after starting antiretroviral therapy. These receptors were taken from a young man with HIV. Each CDR3 is given with its conserved first and last residue. Fields, in order: clone size, J gene, V gene, D gene, CDR3 DNA, CDR3 protein. The D gene is left open where the match is weak. Size is stated for part of the rows, as once, few or many counts, or as a class when the clone is expanded.

clone size: once
J gene: TRBJ2-2
V gene: TRBV6-6
D gene: NA
CDR3 DNA: TGTGCCAGCAGCCCCATCGTCGGGGGTACCGGGGAGCTGTTTTTT
CDR3 protein: CASSPIVGGTGELFF

clone size: NA
J gene: TRBJ1-6
V gene: TRBV15
D gene: NA
CDR3 DNA: TGTGCCACCAGCAGAGATCGTGATAGATTTTATTCACCCCTCCACTTT
CDR3 protein: CATSRDRDRFYSPLHF

clone size: NA
J gene: TRBJ1-1
V gene: TRBV6-5
D gene: NA
CDR3 DNA: TGTGCCAGCAGCCCCGAGCACCGCACTGAAGCTTTCTTT
CDR3 protein: CASSPEHRTEAFF

clone size: NA
J gene: TRBJ2-7
V gene: TRBV7-9
D gene: TRBD1
CDR3 DNA: TGTGCCAGCAGCGGAGGACAGGGCCTTAGGTACGAGCAGTACTTC
CDR3 protein: CASSGGQGLRYEQYF

clone size: NA
J gene: TRBJ2-7
V gene: TRBV11-1
D gene: NA
CDR3 DNA: TGTGCCAGCAGCTTAGACGTGGGCAGCTCCTACGAGCAGTACTTC
CDR3 protein: CASSLDVGSSYEQYF

clone size: NA
J gene: TRBJ2-1
V gene: TRBV25-1
D gene: NA
CDR3 DNA: TGTGCCAGCAGTGATAAGGGATGGGACTCCGCTGAGCAGTTCTTC
CDR3 protein: CASSDKGWDSAEQFF

clone size: NA
J gene: TRBJ1-1
V gene: TRBV9
D gene: NA
CDR3 DNA: TGTGCCAGCAGCGTAGACGACCTTGGGACTGAAGCTTTCTTT
CDR3 protein: CASSVDDLGTEAFF

clone size: once
J gene: TRBJ2-2
V gene: TRBV7-8
D gene: NA
CDR3 DNA: TGTGCCAGCAGCCGCCCCCGTATCAGGGTAGATACCGGGGAGCTGTTTTTT
CDR3 protein: CASSRPRIRVDTGELFF

clone size: NA
J gene: TRBJ2-1
V gene: TRBV10-3
D gene: NA
CDR3 DNA: TGTGCCATCAGTGATGTGGGGTACAATGAGCAGTTCTTC
CDR3 protein: CAISDVGYNEQFF

clone size: NA
J gene: TRBJ1-4
V gene: TRBV6-5
D gene: TRBD1
CDR3 DNA: TGTGCCAGCAGTAGAACAACAGGGGGCGGTGAAAAACTGTTTTTT
CDR3 protein: CASSRTTGGGEKLFF

clone size: NA
J gene: TRBJ1-1
V gene: TRBV19
D gene: NA
CDR3 DNA: TGTGCCAGTAGTGATGGGGTGAACACTGAAGCTTTCTTT
CDR3 protein: CASSDGVNTEAFF

clone size: NA
J gene: TRBJ2-7
V gene: TRBV9
D gene: TRBD1
CDR3 DNA: TGTGCCAGCAGCTCCCCCCTAACGGGACAGGGGGAACCCTACGAGCAGTACTTC
CDR3 protein: CASSSPLTGQGEPYEQYF

clone size: NA
J gene: TRBJ2-7
V gene: TRBV10-3
D gene: TRBD2
CDR3 DNA: TGTGCCATCAGGACGGGACTAGCGGGGCCCTACGAGCAGTACTTC
CDR3 protein: CAIRTGLAGPYEQYF

clone size: NA
J gene: TRBJ1-3
V gene: TRBV6-5
D gene: NA
CDR3 DNA: TGTGCCAGCAGTTACGGGTTGGGCACTGGAAACACCATATATTTT
CDR3 protein: CASSYGLGTGNTIYF

clone size: NA
J gene: TRBJ2-4
V gene: TRBV28
D gene: NA
CDR3 DNA: TGTGCCAGCAGTCTTGAGACTAGAAACATTCAGTACTTC
CDR3 protein: CASSLETRNIQYF

clone size: NA
J gene: TRBJ1-2
V gene: TRBV2
D gene: TRBD1
CDR3 DNA: TGTGCCAGCATCGACAGGGGTGGTGGCTACACCTTC
CDR3 protein: CASIDRGGGYTF

clone size: NA
J gene: TRBJ2-1
V gene: TRBV29-1
D gene: TRBD2
CDR3 DNA: TGCAGCGTTGCACTAGCGGGAGCAATTGAGCAGTTCTTC
CDR3 protein: CSVALAGAIEQFF

clone size: NA
J gene: TRBJ1-4
V gene: TRBV29-1
D gene: TRBD1
CDR3 DNA: TGCAGCGCCACTACAGGGGGTAGGGAAAAACTGTTTTTT
CDR3 protein: CSATTGGREKLFF

clone size: NA
J gene: TRBJ2-1
V gene: TRBV27
D gene: NA
CDR3 DNA: TGTGCCAGCAGTACTCAATCGGGGGCTAACAATGAGCAGTTCTTC
CDR3 protein: CASSTQSGANNEQFF

clone size: NA
J gene: TRBJ2-7
V gene: TRBV4-2
D gene: NA
CDR3 DNA: TGTGCCAGCAGCCAAGACTTGAGCTACGAGCAGTACTTC
CDR3 protein: CASSQDLSYEQYF

clone size: once
J gene: TRBJ2-1
V gene: TRBV5-6
D gene: NA
CDR3 DNA: TGTGCCAGCAGCTTGGAAGCCATCTACAATGAGCAGTTCTTC
CDR3 protein: CASSLEAIYNEQFF

clone size: NA
J gene: TRBJ2-5
V gene: TRBV10-3
D gene: NA
CDR3 DNA: TGTGCCATCCGAGAACAGGGTTGGGAGACCCAGTACTTC
CDR3 protein: CAIREQGWETQYF

clone size: NA
J gene: TRBJ2-2
V gene: TRBV19
D gene: TRBD2
CDR3 DNA: TGTGCCAGTAGTCGATCCGGGACTAGCGGCATCAGGGAGCTGTTTTTT
CDR3 protein: CASSRSGTSGIRELFF

clone size: NA
J gene: TRBJ2-3
V gene: TRBV30
D gene: NA
CDR3 DNA: TGTGCCTGGAGTGTATGGCCCTCCCCGGATACGCAGTATTTT
CDR3 protein: CAWSVWPSPDTQYF

clone size: once
J gene: TRBJ2-7
V gene: TRBV27
D gene: TRBD2
CDR3 DNA: TGTGCCAGCAGCCCCCTAACCCTCACTAGCGGGAGTCACGAGCAGTACTTC
CDR3 protein: CASSPLTLTSGSHEQYF

clone size: NA
J gene: TRBJ2-7
V gene: TRBV27
D gene: NA
CDR3 DNA: TGTGCCAGCAGTTTGACCGGGGGCTCCTACGAGCAGTACTTC
CDR3 protein: CASSLTGGSYEQYF

clone size: NA
J gene: TRBJ2-2
V gene: TRBV29-1
D gene: NA
CDR3 DNA: TGCAGCGTTGAAGGGTCCCTGGAATATTCACAGAATACCGGGGAGCTGTTTTTT
CDR3 protein: CSVEGSLEYSQNTGELFF

clone size: NA
J gene: TRBJ2-7
V gene: TRBV19
D gene: TRBD2
CDR3 DNA: TGTGCCAGTAGCCCGTCTAGCGGGAGCTACGAGCAGTACTTC
CDR3 protein: CASSPSSGSYEQYF

clone size: NA
J gene: TRBJ2-3
V gene: TRBV4-3
D gene: TRBD1
CDR3 DNA: TGCGCCAGCAGCCTCCAGGGGGCGACGACAGATACGCAGTATTTT
CDR3 protein: CASSLQGATTDTQYF

clone size: NA
J gene: TRBJ2-3
V gene: TRBV7-9
D gene: TRBD2
CDR3 DNA: TGTGCCAGCAGCTTAGTCTTCTTCGGGGGGGCTTTATTCACAGATACGCAGTATTTT
CDR3 protein: CASSLVFFGGALFTDTQYF

clone size: NA
J gene: TRBJ1-2
V gene: TRBV5-8
D gene: NA
CDR3 DNA: TGTGCCAGCAGCCTAAACAGGAAGCCCTCCCATTATGGCTACACCTTC
CDR3 protein: CASSLNRKPSHYGYTF

clone size: NA
J gene: TRBJ1-3
V gene: TRBV5-1
D gene: NA
CDR3 DNA: TGCGCCAGCAGCGTTGGGGGCCCAGGAAACACCATATATTTT
CDR3 protein: CASSVGGPGNTIYF

clone size: NA
J gene: TRBJ2-1
V gene: TRBV5-1
D gene: TRBD2
CDR3 DNA: TGCGCCAGCAGCTTGGAGTGGCTAGCGGGAATGAATGAGCAGTTCTTC
CDR3 protein: CASSLEWLAGMNEQFF

clone size: few
J gene: TRBJ1-2
V gene: TRBV5-6
D gene: NA
CDR3 DNA: TGTGCCAGCAGCTTGGGACGCGTTCCGACACGAGGCTATGGCTACACCTTC
CDR3 protein: CASSLGRVPTRGYGYTF

clone size: NA
J gene: TRBJ2-7
V gene: TRBV19
D gene: TRBD2
CDR3 DNA: TGTGCCAGTAGTGCCCGAAGGACTAGCGGGAGCTCCTACGAGCAGTACTTC
CDR3 protein: CASSARRTSGSSYEQYF

clone size: once
J gene: TRBJ2-3
V gene: TRBV11-3
D gene: NA
CDR3 DNA: TGTGCCAGCAGCTTACGAGGGCAGTCGGATACGCAGTATTTT
CDR3 protein: CASSLRGQSDTQYF

clone size: once
J gene: TRBJ2-1
V gene: TRBV30
D gene: TRBD2
CDR3 DNA: TGTGCCTGGAGGCGACTAGCGGGGGGATCTGAGCAGTTCTTC
CDR3 protein: CAWRRLAGGSEQFF

clone size: NA
J gene: TRBJ2-7
V gene: TRBV6-5
D gene: NA
CDR3 DNA: TGTGCCAGCAGCAACAGGGTCACGTCCTACGAGCAGTACTTC
CDR3 protein: CASSNRVTSYEQYF

clone size: NA
J gene: TRBJ1-4
V gene: TRBV6-1
D gene: TRBD1
CDR3 DNA: TGTGCCATAGACCGGGACAGGGGCGGAAAACTGTTTTTT
CDR3 protein: CAIDRDRGGKLFF

clone size: NA
J gene: TRBJ1-1
V gene: TRBV10-3
D gene: NA
CDR3 DNA: TGTGCCATCACAGCAGAGTGGAACACTGAAGCTTTCTTT
CDR3 protein: CAITAEWNTEAFF

clone size: NA
J gene: TRBJ2-1
V gene: TRBV4-3
D gene: NA
CDR3 DNA: TGCGCCAGCAGCCAAGCGGCTTGGGGTCGGGCCAATGAGCAGTTCTTC
CDR3 protein: CASSQAAWGRANEQFF

clone size: NA
J gene: TRBJ2-7
V gene: TRBV5-1
D gene: NA
CDR3 DNA: TGCGCCAGCAGCCCCATTTCAGGAGGGATCAACGAGCAGTACTTC
CDR3 protein: CASSPISGGINEQYF

clone size: NA
J gene: TRBJ1-5
V gene: TRBV4-3
D gene: NA
CDR3 DNA: TGCGCCAGCAGCCAAGATTATGGGCAGGATCAGCCCCAGCATTTT
CDR3 protein: CASSQDYGQDQPQHF

clone size: NA
J gene: TRBJ1-4
V gene: TRBV7-6
D gene: NA
CDR3 DNA: TGTGCCAGCAGCCCGACAGGATCAACTAATGAAAAACTGTTTTTT
CDR3 protein: CASSPTGSTNEKLFF

clone size: once
J gene: TRBJ2-2
V gene: TRBV10-3
D gene: TRBD1
CDR3 DNA: TGTGCCATCGGGGGACAGGGATACACCGGGGAGCTGTTTTTT
CDR3 protein: CAIGGQGYTGELFF

clone size: NA
J gene: TRBJ1-5
V gene: TRBV7-8
D gene: NA
CDR3 DNA: TGTGCCAGCAGCTTAGAGGGCTTCTCGGGGAATCAGCCCCAGCATTTT
CDR3 protein: CASSLEGFSGNQPQHF

clone size: NA
J gene: TRBJ2-1
V gene: TRBV4-1
D gene: NA
CDR3 DNA: TGCGCCAGCAGCGAGGGCCCAGGGGCACAGTTCTTC
CDR3 protein: CASSEGPGAQFF

clone size: NA
J gene: TRBJ2-7
V gene: TRBV30
D gene: NA
CDR3 DNA: TGTGCCTGGAACGGACAGAGCTCCTACGAGCAGTACTTC
CDR3 protein: CAWNGQSSYEQYF

clone size: NA
J gene: TRBJ2-3
V gene: TRBV5-1
D gene: NA
CDR3 DNA: TGCGCCAGCAGCTTGTCGGGGGCACTCACAGATACGCAGTATTTT
CDR3 protein: CASSLSGALTDTQYF

clone size: NA
J gene: TRBJ2-7
V gene: TRBV6-5
D gene: TRBD2
CDR3 DNA: TGTGCCAGCATCCTCCGGGGGGGCTTGGACGAGCAGTACTTC
CDR3 protein: CASILRGGLDEQYF